Included here is one TCR beta chain sequence, with context. The entry originates in a study of HIV-infected children after antiretroviral therapy interruption. The wider study: Samples from the continuous-treatment group were taken at weeks 0, 48 and 150.

As to treatment: PENTA 11 planned treatment interruption arm or continuous ART arm. The TCR library was built from RNA with a 3' RACE protocol and unique molecular identifiers. TCRdb reprocessed the 3' RACE reads via MiXCR and lists one record per CDR3 protein. The table lists approximately 96,000 distinct CDR3 sequences, under 8% of them singletons. The CDR3 loop spans 14 amino acids. Germline assignment: CDR1 ENHRY and CDR2 SYGVKD. V was pared by 3 bases and J by 1 base, with 7 bases between. Sequences were derived from CD45RA+ CD4+ T cells from PBMCs, pooled from several time points, sampled from a donor given antiretroviral therapy, either interrupted or continuous. Subset: naive CD4+ CD45RA+ CD45RO- T cells. The receptor comes from a pool of human donors with HIV. The V gene is TRBV10-3, the J gene TRBJ1-3; TRBD1 is a possible D gene (6 bases). CDR3 sequence: CAISDTGSGNTIYF. As DNA, the CDR3 is TGTGCCATCAGTGACACAGGGTCTGGAAACACCATATATTTT.